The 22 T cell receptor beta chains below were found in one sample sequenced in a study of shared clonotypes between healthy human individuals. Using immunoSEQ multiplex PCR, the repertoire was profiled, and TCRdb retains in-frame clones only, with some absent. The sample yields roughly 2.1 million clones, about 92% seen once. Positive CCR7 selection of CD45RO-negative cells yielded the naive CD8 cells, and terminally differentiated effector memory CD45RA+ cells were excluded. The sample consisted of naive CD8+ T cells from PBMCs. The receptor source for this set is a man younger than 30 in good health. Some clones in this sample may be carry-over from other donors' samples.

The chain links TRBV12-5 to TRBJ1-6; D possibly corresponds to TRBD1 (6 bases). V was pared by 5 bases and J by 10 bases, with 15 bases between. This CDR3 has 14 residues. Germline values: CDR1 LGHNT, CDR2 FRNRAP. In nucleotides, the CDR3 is TGTGCTAGTGGTCCAAGCAGGGGTGGCTCACCCCTCCACTTT. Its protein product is CASGPSRGGSPLHF.

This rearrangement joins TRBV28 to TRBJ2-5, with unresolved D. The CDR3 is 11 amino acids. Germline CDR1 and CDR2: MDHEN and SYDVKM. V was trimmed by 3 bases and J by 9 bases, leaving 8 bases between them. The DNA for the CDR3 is TGTGCCAGCAGTTTCGGTCCTTCCCAGTACTTC. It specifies CASSFGPSQYF.

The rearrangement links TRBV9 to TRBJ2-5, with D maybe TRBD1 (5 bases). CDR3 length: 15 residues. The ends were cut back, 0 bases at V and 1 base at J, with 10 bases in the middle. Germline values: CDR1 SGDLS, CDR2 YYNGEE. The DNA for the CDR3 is TGTGCCAGCAGCGTAGGTTCAGGGTTCCAAGAGACCCAGTACTTC. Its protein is CASSVGSGFQETQYF.

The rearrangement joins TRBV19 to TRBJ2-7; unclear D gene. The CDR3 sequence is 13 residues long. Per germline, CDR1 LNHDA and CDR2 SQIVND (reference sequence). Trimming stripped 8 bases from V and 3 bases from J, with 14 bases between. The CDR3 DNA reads TGTGCCAGTCGGTTTGCAGATAACTACGAGCAGTACTTC. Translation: CASRFADNYEQYF.

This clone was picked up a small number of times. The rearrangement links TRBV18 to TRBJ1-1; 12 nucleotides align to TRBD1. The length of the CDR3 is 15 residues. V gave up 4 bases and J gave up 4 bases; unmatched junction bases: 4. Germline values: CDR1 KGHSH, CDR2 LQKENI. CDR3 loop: CASSRDRGQGTEAFF. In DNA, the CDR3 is TGTGCCAGCTCACGGGACAGGGGGCAGGGCACTGAAGCTTTCTTT.

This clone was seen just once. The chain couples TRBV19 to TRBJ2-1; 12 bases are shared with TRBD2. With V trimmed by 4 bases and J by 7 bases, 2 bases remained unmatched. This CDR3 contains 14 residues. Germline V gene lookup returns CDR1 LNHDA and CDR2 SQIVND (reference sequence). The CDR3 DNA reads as TGTGCCAGTAGTAGGGGGACTAGCGGGAATGAGCAGTTCTTC. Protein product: CASSRGTSGNEQFF.

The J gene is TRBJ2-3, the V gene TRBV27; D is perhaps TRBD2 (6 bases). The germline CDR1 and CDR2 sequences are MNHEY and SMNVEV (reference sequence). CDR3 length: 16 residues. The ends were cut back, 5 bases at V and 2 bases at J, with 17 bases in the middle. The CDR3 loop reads CASSKILAETTDTQYF. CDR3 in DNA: TGTGCCAGCAGTAAAATCTTAGCGGAGACCACAGATACGCAGTATTTT.

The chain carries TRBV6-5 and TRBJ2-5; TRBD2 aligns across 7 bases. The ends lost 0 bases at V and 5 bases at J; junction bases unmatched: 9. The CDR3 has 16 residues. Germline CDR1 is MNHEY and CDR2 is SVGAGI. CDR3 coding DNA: TGTGCCAGCAGTTACTCCCCACGGGGGGTCTTGGAGACCCAGTACTTC. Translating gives CASSYSPRGVLETQYF.

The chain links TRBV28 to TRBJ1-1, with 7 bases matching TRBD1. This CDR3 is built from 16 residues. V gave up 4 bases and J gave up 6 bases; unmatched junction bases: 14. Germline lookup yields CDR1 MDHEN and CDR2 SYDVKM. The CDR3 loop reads CASSSPIRTGRAEAFF. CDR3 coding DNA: TGTGCCAGCAGTTCCCCCATACGGACAGGTAGGGCTGAAGCTTTCTTT.

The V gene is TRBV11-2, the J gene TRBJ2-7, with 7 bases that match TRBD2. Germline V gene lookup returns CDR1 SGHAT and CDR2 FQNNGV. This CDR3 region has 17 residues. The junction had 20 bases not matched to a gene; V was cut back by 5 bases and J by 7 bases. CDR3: CASSLSWGGGTTGEQYF. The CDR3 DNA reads TGTGCCAGCAGCCTTAGTTGGGGGGGAGGTACGACGGGAGAGCAGTACTTC. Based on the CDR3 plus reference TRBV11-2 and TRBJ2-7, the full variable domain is EAGVAQSPRYKIIEKRQSVAFWCNPISGHATLYWYQQILGQGPKLLIQFQNNGVVDDSQLPKDRFSAERLKGVDSTLKIQPAKLEDSAVYLCASSLSWGGGTTGEQYFGPGTRLTVT.

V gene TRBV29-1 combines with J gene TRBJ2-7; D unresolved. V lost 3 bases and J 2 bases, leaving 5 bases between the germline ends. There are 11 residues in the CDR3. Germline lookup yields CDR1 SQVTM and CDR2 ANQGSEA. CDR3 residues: CSVDSAYEQYF. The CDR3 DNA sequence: TGCAGCGTTGATTCGGCCTACGAGCAGTACTTC.

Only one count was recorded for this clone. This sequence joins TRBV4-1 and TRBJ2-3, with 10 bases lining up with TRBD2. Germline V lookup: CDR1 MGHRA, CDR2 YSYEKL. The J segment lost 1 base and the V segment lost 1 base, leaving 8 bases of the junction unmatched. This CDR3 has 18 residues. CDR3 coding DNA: TGCGCCAGCAGCCAAGTCACCCTAGCGGGAGAGGGCACAGATACGCAGTATTTT. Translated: CASSQVTLAGEGTDTQYF.

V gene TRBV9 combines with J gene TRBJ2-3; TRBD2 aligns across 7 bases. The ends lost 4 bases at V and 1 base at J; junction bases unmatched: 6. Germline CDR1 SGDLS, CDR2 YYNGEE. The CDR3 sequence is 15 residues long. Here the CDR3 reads CASSIPTSGTDTQYF. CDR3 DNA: TGTGCCAGCAGCATCCCTACTAGCGGCACAGATACGCAGTATTTT.

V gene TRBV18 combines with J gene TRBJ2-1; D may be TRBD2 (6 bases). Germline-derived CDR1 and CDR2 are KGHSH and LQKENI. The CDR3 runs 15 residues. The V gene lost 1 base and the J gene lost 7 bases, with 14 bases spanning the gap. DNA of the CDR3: TGTGCCAGCTCACCACTGGGGACTGCCTGGAATGAGCAGTTCTTC. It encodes CASSPLGTAWNEQFF.

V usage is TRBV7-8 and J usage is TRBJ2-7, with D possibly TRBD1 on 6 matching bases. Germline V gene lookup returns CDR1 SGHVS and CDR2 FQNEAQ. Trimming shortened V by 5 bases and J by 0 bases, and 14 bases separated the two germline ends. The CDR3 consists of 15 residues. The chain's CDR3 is CASSPAAGDSYEQYF. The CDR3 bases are TGTGCCAGCAGCCCCGCGGCAGGGGACTCCTACGAGCAGTACTTC.

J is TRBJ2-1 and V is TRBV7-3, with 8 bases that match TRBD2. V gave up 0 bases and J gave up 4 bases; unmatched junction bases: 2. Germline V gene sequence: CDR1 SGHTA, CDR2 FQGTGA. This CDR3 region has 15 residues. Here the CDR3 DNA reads TGTGCCAGCAGCTTAACTCCGGGAGGGTACAATGAGCAGTTCTTC. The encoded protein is CASSLTPGGYNEQFF. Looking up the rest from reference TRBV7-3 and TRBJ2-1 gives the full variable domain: GAGVSQTPSNKVTEKGKYVELRCDPISGHTALYWYRQSLGQGPEFLIYFQGTGAADDSGLPNDRFFAVRPEGSVSTLKIQRTERGDSAVYLCASSLTPGGYNEQFFGPGTRLTVL.

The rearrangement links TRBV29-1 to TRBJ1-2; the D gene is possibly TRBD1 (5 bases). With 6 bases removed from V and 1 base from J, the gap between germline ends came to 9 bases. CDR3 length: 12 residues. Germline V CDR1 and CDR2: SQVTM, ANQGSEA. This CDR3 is CSVGDLNYGYTF. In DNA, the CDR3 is TGCAGCGTGGGGGACCTTAACTATGGCTACACCTTC.

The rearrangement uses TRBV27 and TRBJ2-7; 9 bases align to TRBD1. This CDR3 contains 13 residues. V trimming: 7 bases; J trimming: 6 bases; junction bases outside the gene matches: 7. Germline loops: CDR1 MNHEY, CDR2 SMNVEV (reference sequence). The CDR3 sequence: CASKGQGRVEQYF. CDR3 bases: TGTGCCAGCAAGGGACAGGGAAGAGTCGAGCAGTACTTC.

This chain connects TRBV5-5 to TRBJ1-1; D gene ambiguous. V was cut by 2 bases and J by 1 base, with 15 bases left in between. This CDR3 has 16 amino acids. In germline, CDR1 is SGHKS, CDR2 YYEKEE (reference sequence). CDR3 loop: CASSLFRQTSNTEAFF. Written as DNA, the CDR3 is TGTGCCAGCAGCTTATTCCGCCAGACCTCGAACACTGAAGCTTTCTTT.

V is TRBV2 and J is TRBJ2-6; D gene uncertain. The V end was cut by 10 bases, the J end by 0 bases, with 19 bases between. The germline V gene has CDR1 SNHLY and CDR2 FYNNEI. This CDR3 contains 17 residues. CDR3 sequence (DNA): TGTGCCACCCTAATACGGGCCGCAGCCTCTGGGGCCAACGTCCTGACTTTC. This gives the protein CATLIRAAASGANVLTF.

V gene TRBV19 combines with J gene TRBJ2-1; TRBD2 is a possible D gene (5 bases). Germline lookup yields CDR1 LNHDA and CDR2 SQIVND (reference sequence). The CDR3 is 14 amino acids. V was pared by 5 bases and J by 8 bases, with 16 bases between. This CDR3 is CASSSRGGRDEQFF. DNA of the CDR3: TGTGCCAGTAGTTCCCGCGGAGGACGCGATGAGCAGTTCTTC.

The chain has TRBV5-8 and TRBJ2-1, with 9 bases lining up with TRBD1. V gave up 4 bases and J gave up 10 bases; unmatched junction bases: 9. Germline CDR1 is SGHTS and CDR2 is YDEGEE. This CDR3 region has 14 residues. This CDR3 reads CASSNPGQGLEQFF. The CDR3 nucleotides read TGTGCCAGCAGCAATCCGGGACAGGGTTTGGAGCAGTTCTTC.